This is a list of T cell receptor beta chains from one sample in a study of T cells after yellow fever vaccination. TCRdb re-derived calls from the 5' RACE reads in MiXCR, one entry per CDR3 protein. The table lists approximately 510,000 distinct CDR3 sequences, 21% of them singletons. Sequences were derived from PBMCs, sampled about 21 days after the first yellow fever vaccination. These receptor sequences come from a man younger than 30 who received the YFV17D yellow fever vaccine. Each CDR3 is given with its conserved first and last residue. The D gene is left open where the match is weak.

>TRBV16|-|TRBJ2-3
CASSQLGRSTYITDTQYF
>TRBV7-8|TRBD2|TRBJ2-7
CASRASRGGLYEQYF
>TRBV5-1|TRBD2|TRBJ2-3
CASSKLAVGDTQYF
>TRBV7-9|-|TRBJ1-5
CASSSTGTSQPQHF
>TRBV7-2|-|TRBJ2-7
CASSPEVGWGEQYF
>TRBV13|-|TRBJ1-1
CASSLLRGPEAFF
>TRBV30|TRBD1|TRBJ2-7
CAWRTGPYEQYF
>TRBV6-1|TRBD2|TRBJ2-1
CASILLGTSGNNEQFF
>TRBV6-1|TRBD2|TRBJ2-7
CASSERSGASSYEQYF
>TRBV6-5|-|TRBJ1-6
CASSYRRSWGLGSPLHF
>TRBV19|-|TRBJ2-2
CATTGNTGELFF
>TRBV7-9|-|TRBJ2-3
CASSLASPLDTQYF
>TRBV20-1|-|TRBJ1-2
CSASFRGYGYTF
>TRBV29-1|TRBD2|TRBJ2-5
CSVEATSGGSETQYF
>TRBV11-1|TRBD2|TRBJ2-1
CASSSLPGLAGGYNEQFF
>TRBV6-6|-|TRBJ1-5
CASSLAAQPQHF
>TRBV30|-|TRBJ2-5
CAWSVGGAVETQYF
>TRBV4-2|-|TRBJ2-1
CASQFKGAGAGEQFF
>TRBV12-3/TRBV12-4|-|TRBJ1-5
CASTSEPQPQHF
>TRBV11-2|TRBD2|TRBJ2-2
CASSPKLGLAVSTGELFF
>TRBV7-2|TRBD2|TRBJ2-5
CASSLELTSVETQYF
>TRBV12-5|TRBD1|TRBJ2-3
CARISKNRGRTDTQYF
>TRBV12-3/TRBV12-4|-|TRBJ2-5
CASTSPAVQETQYF
>TRBV29-1|TRBD1|TRBJ1-4
CSVESGTGTDEKLFF
>TRBV11-2|-|TRBJ2-5
CASSLEWGRETQYF
>TRBV7-2|TRBD2|TRBJ2-1
CASSLGTSGGAGEQFF
>TRBV5-1|-|TRBJ1-5
CASSTELNQPQHF
>TRBV12-3/TRBV12-4|-|TRBJ1-1
CASSLSAREAFF
>TRBV2|-|TRBJ1-1
CAGIRDGRTEAFF
>TRBV11-2|TRBD1|TRBJ1-4
CASSLAPGGVEKLFF
>TRBV5-1|-|TRBJ2-3
CASSLGVDRSTDTQYF
>TRBV20-1|TRBD2|TRBJ2-3
CSARRGGLTDTQYF
>TRBV7-2|-|TRBJ1-3
CASRPNRDIGNTIYF
>TRBV7-9|-|TRBJ2-5
CASAPGLSKGETQYF
>TRBV11-2|-|TRBJ2-2
CASAPQPAGELFF
>TRBV28|-|TRBJ1-5
CASSLFLGRGYSNQPQHF